These 14 T cell receptor beta chains originate from one sample sequenced in a study of ipilimumab plus nivolumab after autologous stem cell transplantation. The repertoire was sequenced with immunoSEQ multiplex PCR; TCRdb's copy has only in-frame clones and lacks some. The sample lists under 25,000 clones, approximately 85% occurring once. Source: PBMCs, taken in a trial of ipilimumab plus nivolumab as post-transplant consolidation. The source of these receptors is a male donor with diffuse large B-cell lymphoma.

V and J are TRBV5-4 and TRBJ1-1; D gene unclear. The CDR3 is made up of 13 amino acids. Germline CDR1 SGHNT, CDR2 YYREEE (reference sequence). The ends were cut back, 0 bases at V and 1 base at J, with 4 bases in the middle. For the CDR3, the DNA is TGTGCCAGCAGCTTGGTATCGAACACTGAAGCTTTCTTT. Translated: CASSLVSNTEAFF.

The CDR3, as DNA: TGCGCCAGCGCCCCGGAGGGGGTTGCGGGGCAGTACTTC. Translated: CASAPEGVAGQYF. The rearrangement joins TRBV5-1 to TRBJ2-7, with D perhaps being TRBD1 or TRBD2 (6 bases each). There are 13 residues in the CDR3. The V and J ends lost 7 bases and 9 bases respectively, with 20 bases between them. The germline CDR1 and CDR2 sequences are SGHRS and YFSETQ. Full variable domain (missing parts from reference TRBV5-1 and TRBJ2-7): KAGVTQTPRYLIKTRGQQVTLSCSPISGHRSVSWYQQTPGQGLQFLFEYFSETQRNKGNFPGRFSGRQFSNSRSEMNVSTLELGDSALYLCASAPEGVAGQYFGPGTRLTVT.

In this sample, this clone turned up a few times. The V and J genes are TRBV5-1 and TRBJ2-3, with D unclear. V was cut by 6 bases and J by 0 bases, with 11 bases left in between. The CDR3 sequence is 14 residues long. From germline, CDR1 is SGHRS and CDR2 YFSETQ. The CDR3 here is CASIAVPSTDTQYF. CDR3 nucleotides: TGCGCCAGCATAGCCGTTCCTAGCACAGATACGCAGTATTTT.

The chain is built from TRBV4-3 and TRBJ1-4; TRBD1 is a possible D gene (6 bases). The CDR3 runs to 17 residues. Looked up from germline, CDR1 is LGHNA and CDR2 is YSLEER. With 4 bases removed from V and 7 bases from J, the gap between germline ends came to 22 bases. This chain's CDR3 is CASSPSVAGGRGEKLFF. Written as DNA, the CDR3 is TGCGCCAGCAGCCCATCCGTCGCGGGGGGCAGGGGTGAAAAACTGTTTTTT.

There are a few counts of this clone. V and J are TRBV7-2 and TRBJ2-1; D uncertain. CDR3 length equals 15 residues. Per the germline V gene, CDR1 is SGHTA and CDR2 is FQGNSA. V lost 0 bases and J 5 bases, leaving 11 bases between the germline ends. CDR3 bases: TGTGCCAGCAGCTTAGCAGTAGGACCAAACAATGAGCAGTTCTTC. The encoded protein is CASSLAVGPNNEQFF.

The table lists this clone with a few counts. The chain has TRBV6-5 and TRBJ2-7, with 7 nucleotides matching TRBD2. The CDR3 extends over 14 amino acids. J gave up 1 base and V 2 bases, and 2 bases lay outside the gene matches. Germline CDR1 reads MNHEY; CDR2 reads SVGAGI. The CDR3 is CASSYQAGSYEQYF. CDR3 DNA sequence: TGTGCCAGCAGTTACCAAGCGGGATCCTACGAGCAGTACTTC.

The rearrangement uses TRBV18 and TRBJ1-1, with a tentative D call TRBD1 (5 bases). The V and J ends lost 4 bases and 1 base respectively, with 13 bases between them. The CDR3 consists of 15 residues. Germline V gene data show CDR1 as KGHSH and CDR2 as LQKENI. The CDR3 DNA is TGTGCCAGCTCACTTGGGGGTAGGGGGAACACTGAAGCTTTCTTT. Its translation is CASSLGGRGNTEAFF.

This clone showed up just once. This rearrangement joins TRBV11-2 to TRBJ2-7, with D perhaps TRBD1 (5 bases). V was shortened by 4 bases and J by 7 bases, with 17 bases between the two germline ends. Germline CDR1 and CDR2: SGHAT and FQNNGV. The CDR3 is made up of 14 amino acids. As DNA, the CDR3 is TGTGCCAGCAGCTCCCTCAGATGGCAGGGTGAGCAGTACTTC. This sequence encodes CASSSLRWQGEQYF.

The gene calls are TRBV5-1 and TRBJ1-2; D not certain. This CDR3 has 12 amino acids. Per germline, CDR1 SGHRS and CDR2 YFSETQ. V lost 1 base and J lost 8, with 9 bases in between. DNA of the CDR3: TGCGCCAGCAGCTTGCTGAGGGAAGGCTACACCTTC. This gives the protein CASSLLREGYTF.

CDR3 in DNA: TGTGCCAGCAGCCACTCATCTAGCGGGAGAGGTACGCAGTATTTT. Amino acids: CASSHSSSGRGTQYF. The chain has TRBV11-3 and TRBJ2-3; 10 bases agree with TRBD2. Losses at the gene ends were 5 bases for V and 8 bases for J; bases not matched to a gene: 10. Per the germline V gene, CDR1 is SGHNT and CDR2 is YENEEA. The CDR3 is 15 residues long.

In this sample, this clone turned up a few times. The J gene is TRBJ1-2, the V gene TRBV6-1, with TRBD1 as a possible D gene (5 bases). This CDR3 is 12 amino acids long. Trimming pared 6 bases from V and 7 bases from J, leaving 12 bases between. CDR1 is MNHNS, CDR2 SASEGT, per germline. The CDR3 is CASRGTGTGYTF. The CDR3 DNA is TGTGCCAGCAGAGGCACCGGGACTGGCTACACCTTC.

This clone showed up just a few times. The genes are TRBV2 and TRBJ2-1, with 9 bases matching TRBD2. V shed 7 bases and J 5 bases; nucleotides not matched to a gene: 12. This CDR3 has 16 amino acids. Germline-derived CDR1 and CDR2 are SNHLY and FYNNEI. CDR3 region: CASITLSERGDNEQFF. The CDR3 region has the DNA TGTGCCAGCATAACCCTTTCTGAGCGGGGGGACAATGAGCAGTTCTTC.

This rearrangement joins TRBV7-3 to TRBJ2-2; D remains ambiguous. Germline CDR1 SGHTA, CDR2 FQGTGA. Trimming shortened V by 5 bases and J by 4 bases, and 8 bases separated the two germline ends. The CDR3 sequence is 13 residues long. The CDR3 here is CASSKRRTGELFF. The DNA of the CDR3 is TGTGCCAGCAGCAAAAGGCGCACCGGGGAGCTGTTTTTT.

The chain combines TRBV6-5 with TRBJ2-1; 14 bases line up with TRBD2. Germline loops: CDR1 MNHEY, CDR2 SVGAGI. The J segment lost 7 bases and the V segment lost 5 bases, leaving 4 bases of the junction unmatched. This CDR3 contains 15 residues. CDR3 sequence (DNA): TGTGCCAGCAGTACCGGGACTAGCGGGGGAAATGAGCAGTTCTTC. It is translated as CASSTGTSGGNEQFF.